The source of this T cell receptor (beta chain) is a study of lymphopenia after photon versus proton radiotherapy. Findings and limits, study-wide: Relative stability marked proton patients; photon patients lost diversity and naive cells. Larger post-nadir TCR diversity loss correlated inversely with survival in deceased patients. Survival link was tested only in deceased patients; proton benefit remains a possibility. After the lymphocyte nadir, photon-treated repertoires showed oligoclonal expansion, especially of CD8+ Temra cells.

Assay used: immunoSEQ multiplex PCR; TCRdb lists only in-frame clones, some missing. The sample has some 15,000 clones; 65% to 85% are singletons. This clone qualifies as large (0.1 to 1%). The target antigen is unknown. This CDR3 is built from 15 residues. Unmatched junction bases numbered 2, after V lost 8 bases and J lost 1 base. Germline CDR1 is MNHNY and CDR2 is SVGAGI (reference sequence). V usage is TRBV6-6 and J usage is TRBJ2-5; TRBD2 matches 15 bases. This material consisted of peripheral blood, taken from a patient treated with photon-based radiotherapy. This TCR came from a man between 45 and 60 years old with gastric cancer. The CDR3 bases are TGTGCCAGCGGGACTAGCGGGGGGCCCCAAGAGACCCAGTACTTC. Protein: CASGTSGGPQETQYF.